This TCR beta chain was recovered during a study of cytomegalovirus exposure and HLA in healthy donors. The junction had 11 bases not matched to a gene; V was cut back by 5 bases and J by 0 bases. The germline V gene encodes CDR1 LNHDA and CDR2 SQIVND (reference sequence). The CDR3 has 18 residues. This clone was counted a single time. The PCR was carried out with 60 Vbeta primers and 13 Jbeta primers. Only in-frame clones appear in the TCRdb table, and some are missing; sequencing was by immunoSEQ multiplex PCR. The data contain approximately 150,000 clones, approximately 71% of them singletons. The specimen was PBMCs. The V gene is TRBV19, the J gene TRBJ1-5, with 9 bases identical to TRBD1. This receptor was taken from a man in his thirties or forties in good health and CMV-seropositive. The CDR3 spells CASSPPGQGYYSNQPQHF. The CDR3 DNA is TGTGCCAGTAGTCCACCGGGACAGGGATATTATAGCAATCAGCCCCAGCATTTT.